What follows are 19 T cell receptor beta chains derived from one specimen sequenced in a study of cytotoxic CD8 clonotypes in ibrutinib-treated CLL (dated by TCRdb to the early 2020s). The time point label on this specimen signifies: approximately eleven months on ibrutinib. Library preparation used the immunoSEQ multiplex PCR assay. Imported from immuneACCESS, the table was reduced by TCRdb to in-frame sequences with V and J called. These copies leave out some clones; in studies compared against another copy, an unresolved V gene accounts for under half, and the cause of the remainder is not known. The sample has 150,000 to 200,000 clones on record, roughly 77% of them singletons. Roughly 2% of the sample belongs to the ten largest clones. The starting material was PBMCs, obtained after 12 months of ibrutinib treatment. These receptors all come from a human donor with chronic lymphocytic leukemia.

The chain has TRBV7-3 and TRBJ2-6; D is undetermined. In germline, CDR1 is SGHTA, CDR2 FQGTGA. This CDR3 has 16 residues. Between the trimmed V and J ends, which lost 5 bases and 0 bases, there was a span of 11 bases. The CDR3 DNA reads as TGTGCCAGCAGCGCGACTGTGAGCTCTGGGGCCAACGTCCTGACTTTC. Its protein product is CASSATVSSGANVLTF.

This chain connects TRBV6-6 to TRBJ1-5; D unclear. CDR3 length equals 14 residues. Trimming removed 6 bases at V and 4 bases at J, with 13 bases between. The germline gives CDR1 MNHNY, CDR2 SVGAGI (reference sequence). CDR3 nucleotide sequence: TGTGCCAGCAGAGTTTCGAGCGAGAATCAGCCCCAGCATTTT. Protein sequence: CASRVSSENQPQHF.

The V and J genes are TRBV14 and TRBJ2-2, with 10 bases that match TRBD2. The CDR3 covers 16 residues. V lost 5 bases and J lost 3; bases outside the gene matches: 6. The germline V gene encodes CDR1 SGHDN and CDR2 FVKESK. This CDR3 is CASSITSGTHTGELFF. DNA for the CDR3: TGTGCCAGCAGCATTACTAGCGGGACCCACACCGGGGAGCTGTTTTTT.

J is TRBJ2-1 and V is TRBV29-1; either TRBD1 or TRBD2 may fit D (6 bases each). The CDR3 loop spans 11 amino acids. V was clipped by 5 bases and J by 8 bases, with 10 bases between them. Per the germline V gene, CDR1 is SQVTM and CDR2 is ANQGSEA. The CDR3 loop is CSVKGGYEQFF. The CDR3 coding sequence is TGCAGCGTTAAAGGGGGGTATGAGCAGTTCTTC.

The rearrangement uses TRBV27 and TRBJ2-7; 16 bases align to TRBD2. The V gene end was trimmed by 5 bases and the J gene end by 6 bases; junction bases not matched to a gene: 7. This CDR3 has 16 amino acids. CDR1 MNHEY and CDR2 SMNVEV come from the germline V gene (reference sequence). Here the CDR3 reads CASSVGLAGGLSEQYF. The DNA for the CDR3 is TGTGCCAGCAGTGTGGGACTAGCGGGGGGGCTTAGCGAGCAGTACTTC.

The gene calls are TRBV7-9 and TRBJ2-7, with D possibly TRBD2 on 7 matching bases. Trimming stripped 5 bases from V and 3 bases from J, with 17 bases between. Per germline, CDR1 SEHNR and CDR2 FQNEAQ (reference sequence). This CDR3 region has 15 residues. CDR3 sequence reads: CASSPDGGAGYEQYF. The CDR3 DNA sequence: TGTGCCAGCAGCCCCGATGGGGGGGCTGGCTACGAGCAGTACTTC.

This clone was seen just once. The chain joins TRBV9 to TRBJ1-6; no clear D. The CDR3 runs 15 residues. The germline V gene encodes CDR1 SGDLS and CDR2 YYNGEE. The V gene lost 1 base and the J gene lost 13 bases, with 18 bases spanning the gap. Written as DNA, the CDR3 is TGTGCCAGCAGCGTAAATCCCGAACCAGTTGCGCCCCTCCACTTT. Protein: CASSVNPEPVAPLHF.

The chain recombines TRBV14 with TRBJ2-1, with 8 bases lining up with TRBD1. This CDR3 contains 13 residues. CDR1 and CDR2 (germline): SGHDN, FVKESK. The V gene end was trimmed by 5 bases and the J gene end by 13 bases; junction bases not matched to a gene: 10. Here the CDR3 DNA reads TGTGCCAGCAGCACGCGCCCAGGGGGCAAACAGTTCTTC. As protein: CASSTRPGGKQFF.

This chain links TRBV25-1 with TRBJ1-1; D is unresolved. Germline assignment: CDR1 MGHDK and CDR2 SYGVNS. This CDR3 contains 13 residues. Trimming took off 5 bases at V and 1 base at J, with 8 bases between the two ends. CDR3 in amino acids: CASSLFWNTEAFF. Written as DNA, the CDR3 is TGTGCCAGCAGTCTGTTTTGGAACACTGAAGCTTTCTTT.

The chain couples TRBV4-3 to TRBJ2-5; the match to TRBD2 covers 10 bases. CDR1 is LGHNA, CDR2 YSLEER, per germline. CDR3 size: 17 residues. V trimming: 0 bases; J trimming: 5 bases; junction bases outside the gene matches: 9. CDR3 residues: CASSQDPSGGRQETQYF. The CDR3 DNA sequence: TGCGCCAGCAGCCAAGACCCTAGCGGGGGCAGGCAGGAGACCCAGTACTTC.

The chain combines TRBV27 with TRBJ1-6; D unclear. This CDR3 is built from 16 residues. Per the germline V gene, CDR1 is MNHEY and CDR2 is SMNVEV (reference sequence). Trimming took 6 bases from V and 5 from J, leaving 17 bases between them. The CDR3, as DNA: TGTGCCAGCAGCTCCATTACGTTGCAAAATAATTCACCCCTCCACTTT. As protein: CASSSITLQNNSPLHF.

The rearrangement joins TRBV7-2 to TRBJ1-6; D unresolved. This CDR3 is 14 amino acids long. Trimming shortened V by 0 bases and J by 9 bases, and 9 bases separated the two germline ends. CDR1 is SGHTA and CDR2 is FQGNSA in the germline V gene. The CDR3 loop reads CASSLAGLVSPLHF. The CDR3 DNA follows: TGTGCCAGCAGCTTAGCAGGGCTTGTTTCACCCCTCCACTTT.

This clone was detected only a few times. The V gene is TRBV7-2, the J gene TRBJ2-7; D gene ambiguous. The ends were cut back, 5 bases at V and 2 bases at J, with 13 bases in the middle. Germline V gives CDR1 SGHTA, CDR2 FQGNSA. The CDR3 has 14 residues. The CDR3 DNA reads as TGTGCCAGCAGCCAGAGCTGGGCGGCCTACGAGCAGTACTTC. This sequence encodes CASSQSWAAYEQYF.

This rearrangement joins TRBV9 to TRBJ2-7, with 14 bases aligning to TRBD2. This CDR3 contains 16 residues. Trimming removed 3 bases from V and 6 bases from J; junction bases left unmatched: 8. The germline V gene encodes CDR1 SGDLS and CDR2 YYNGEE. The CDR3 region has the DNA TGTGCCAGCAGCGCCCGGCCGGGGACTAGCGGGAGCGAGCAGTACTTC. Amino acid sequence: CASSARPGTSGSEQYF.

This clone was seen just once. J is TRBJ2-5 and V is TRBV9; D is unresolved. This CDR3 has 16 residues. Germline V gives CDR1 SGDLS, CDR2 YYNGEE. Trimming took off 4 bases at V and 1 base at J, with 17 bases between the two ends. In nucleotides, the CDR3 is TGTGCCAGCAGCCCCGGCGTCCGAGACACCCAAGAGACCCAGTACTTC. It yields the protein CASSPGVRDTQETQYF.

This chain links TRBV19 with TRBJ2-3, with TRBD2 matching over 10 bases. Germline V CDR1 and CDR2: LNHDA, SQIVND (reference sequence). The CDR3 is made up of 15 amino acids. V lost 8 bases and J lost 2; bases outside the gene matches: 7. As DNA, the CDR3 is TGTGCCAGTGACTTTAGCGGGGGGCCCACAGATACGCAGTATTTT. Protein product: CASDFSGGPTDTQYF. The full variable domain, rest sourced from reference TRBV19 and TRBJ2-3, is DGGITQSPKYLFRKEGQNVTLSCEQNLNHDAMYWYRQDPGQGLRLIYYSQIVNDFQKGDIAEGYSVSREKKESFPLTVTSAQKNPTAFYLCASDFSGGPTDTQYFGPGTRLTVL.

This chain links TRBV28 with TRBJ2-6, with 8 bases that match TRBD1. The germline V gene has CDR1 MDHEN and CDR2 SYDVKM. J lost 3 bases, V lost 5 bases, and 6 bases had no gene match. The CDR3 sequence is 16 residues long. DNA of the CDR3: TGTGCCAGCAGTCCGCAGGGGGCGGGTGGGGCCAACGTCCTGACTTTC. Translation: CASSPQGAGGANVLTF.

This chain connects TRBV10-3 to TRBJ2-1, with TRBD2 matching over 11 bases. CDR3 size: 14 residues. CDR1 is ENHRY and CDR2 is SYGVKD in the germline V gene. V lost 10 bases and J lost 5; bases outside the gene matches: 7. The CDR3 coding sequence is TGTGCCACAGTAGCGGGAGGGCCGAACAATGAGCAGTTCTTC. Amino acid sequence: CATVAGGPNNEQFF.

The chain couples TRBV30 to TRBJ1-5; maybe TRBD1 (6 bases). V was clipped by 2 bases and J by 6 bases, with 17 bases between them. Germline V lookup: CDR1 GTSNPN, CDR2 SVGIG (reference sequence). The CDR3 length is 15 residues. CDR3 sequence: CAWSSGQLSVQPQHF. The CDR3 DNA is TGTGCCTGGAGTTCCGGACAGCTATCTGTTCAGCCCCAGCATTTT. Full variable domain (rest looked up from reference TRBV30 and TRBJ1-5): SQTIHQWPATLVQPVGSPLSLECTVEGTSNPNLYWYRQAAGRGLQLLFYSVGIGQISSEVPQNLSASRPQDRQFILSSKKLLLSDSGFYLCAWSSGQLSVQPQHFGDGTRLSIL.